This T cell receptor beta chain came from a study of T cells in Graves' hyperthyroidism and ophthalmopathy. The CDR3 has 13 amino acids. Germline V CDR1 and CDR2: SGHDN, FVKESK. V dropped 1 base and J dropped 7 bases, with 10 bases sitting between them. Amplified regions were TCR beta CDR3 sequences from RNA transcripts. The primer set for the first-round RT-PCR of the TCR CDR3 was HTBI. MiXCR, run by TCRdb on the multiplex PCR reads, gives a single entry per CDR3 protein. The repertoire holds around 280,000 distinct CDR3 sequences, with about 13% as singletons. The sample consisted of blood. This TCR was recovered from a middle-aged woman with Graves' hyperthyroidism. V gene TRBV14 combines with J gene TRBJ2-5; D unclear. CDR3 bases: TGTGCCAGCAGCCAAGGTCGCGTGGGGACCCAGTACTTC. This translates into CASSQGRVGTQYF.